These T cell receptor beta chains were read from a single sample in a study of blood T cell repertoires in COVID-19. Profiled with immunoSEQ multiplex PCR; TCRdb holds only in-frame clones, not every one. There are about 220,000 clones in the sample; around 89% occur only once, and around 3.2% lies in the top ten. Sequencing used PBMCs or T cells enriched from blood (not recorded which). These receptors all stem from a woman between 18 and 29 years old in a cohort exposed to, infected with or recovered from COVID-19 (not recorded which). The CDR3 runs from the conserved cysteine through the conserved F or W. Each record gives: J gene, D gene, V gene, clone size, CDR3 DNA, CDR3 protein. The D gene is left open where the match is weak. Clone sizes are given selectively: once, few, many, or a class where the clone is expanded.

j_call: TRBJ2-5
d_call: NA
v_call: TRBV19
clone_size: NA
cdr3_nt: TGTGCCAGTAGTCGGGAAGAGACCCAGTACTTC
cdr3_aa: CASSREETQYF

j_call: TRBJ2-5
d_call: TRBD2
v_call: TRBV2
clone_size: NA
cdr3_nt: TGTGCCAACAAGAGGACTAGCGGGACATTGGAGACCCAGTACTTC
cdr3_aa: CANKRTSGTLETQYF

j_call: TRBJ2-2
d_call: NA
v_call: TRBV24-1
clone_size: NA
cdr3_nt: TGTGCCACCAGTGATTTTCGGGGATCGGACACCGGGGAGCTGTTTTTT
cdr3_aa: CATSDFRGSDTGELFF

j_call: TRBJ2-7
d_call: NA
v_call: TRBV12-2
clone_size: once
cdr3_nt: TGTGCAAGTCGCTTAGCAGGACAGGGGGGATCCTACGAGCAGTACTTC
cdr3_aa: CASRLAGQGGSYEQYF

j_call: TRBJ2-3
d_call: TRBD1
v_call: TRBV28
clone_size: NA
cdr3_nt: TGTGCCAGCAGTTTCCCCGGACAGGGAAGGGGCACAGATACGCAGTATTTT
cdr3_aa: CASSFPGQGRGTDTQYF

j_call: TRBJ1-6
d_call: NA
v_call: TRBV6-5
clone_size: NA
cdr3_nt: TGTGCCAGCAGTTACTCGACTCCGGTTTCACCCCTCCACTTT
cdr3_aa: CASSYSTPVSPLHF

j_call: TRBJ1-2
d_call: TRBD1
v_call: TRBV28
clone_size: few
cdr3_nt: TGTGCCAGCAGCCTTATGACAGGGGGCGCATATGGCTACACCTTC
cdr3_aa: CASSLMTGGAYGYTF

j_call: TRBJ1-2
d_call: NA
v_call: TRBV11-2
clone_size: NA
cdr3_nt: TGTGCCAGCAGCTTAGACAGGGGTCTTTCTATGGATGGCTACACCTTC
cdr3_aa: CASSLDRGLSMDGYTF

j_call: TRBJ2-5
d_call: NA
v_call: TRBV28
clone_size: NA
cdr3_nt: TGTGCCAGCAGTTTATCCAGCCAAGAGACCCAGTACTTC
cdr3_aa: CASSLSSQETQYF

j_call: TRBJ1-4
d_call: NA
v_call: TRBV11-2
clone_size: NA
cdr3_nt: TGTGCCAGCAGCTTAGAAGCGGCTGTTGCAACTAATGAAAAACTGTTTTTT
cdr3_aa: CASSLEAAVATNEKLFF

j_call: TRBJ2-1
d_call: TRBD1
v_call: TRBV24-1
clone_size: NA
cdr3_nt: TGTGCCACCAGTGATTTCCACAGGGGCTCCTACAATGAGCAGTTCTTC
cdr3_aa: CATSDFHRGSYNEQFF

j_call: TRBJ2-7
d_call: NA
v_call: TRBV5-1
clone_size: once
cdr3_nt: TGCGCCAGCAGCTCGGGAGACAGCTACGAGCAGTACTTC
cdr3_aa: CASSSGDSYEQYF

j_call: TRBJ1-2
d_call: NA
v_call: TRBV7-9
clone_size: NA
cdr3_nt: TGTGCCAGCAGCTTCGTAGGGGCGCGGAACTATGGCTACACCTTC
cdr3_aa: CASSFVGARNYGYTF

j_call: TRBJ2-7
d_call: NA
v_call: TRBV10-1
clone_size: NA
cdr3_nt: TGCGCCAGCAGTGAAAGTTACATTGCCGAGCAGTACTTC
cdr3_aa: CASSESYIAEQYF

j_call: TRBJ1-2
d_call: TRBD1
v_call: TRBV3-1/TRBV3-2
clone_size: NA
cdr3_nt: TGTGCCAGCAGCTTTCTAAAGGGACAGGGGCTTAACTATGGCTACACCTTC
cdr3_aa: CASSFLKGQGLNYGYTF

j_call: TRBJ2-2
d_call: NA
v_call: TRBV11-3
clone_size: few
cdr3_nt: TGTGCCAGCAGCTCGACAGTTTCGACGAACACCGGGGAGCTGTTTTTT
cdr3_aa: CASSSTVSTNTGELFF

j_call: TRBJ1-4
d_call: NA
v_call: TRBV4-1
clone_size: NA
cdr3_nt: TGCGCCAGCAGCCAAGAGGGCATGCCAGAAGCTAATGAAAAACTGTTTTTT
cdr3_aa: CASSQEGMPEANEKLFF

j_call: TRBJ1-2
d_call: NA
v_call: TRBV18
clone_size: NA
cdr3_nt: TGTGCCAGCTCACCAACAGGTCTCTATGGCTACACCTTC
cdr3_aa: CASSPTGLYGYTF

j_call: TRBJ2-7
d_call: TRBD2
v_call: TRBV5-6
clone_size: NA
cdr3_nt: TGTGCCAGCAGCGGATATAGCGGGAGGGCCGGCGAGCAGTACTTC
cdr3_aa: CASSGYSGRAGEQYF

j_call: TRBJ2-7
d_call: TRBD1
v_call: TRBV11-1
clone_size: once
cdr3_nt: TGTGCCAGCAGCTTAGCCCGGGACAGCTCCTACGAGCAGTACTTC
cdr3_aa: CASSLARDSSYEQYF

j_call: TRBJ2-2
d_call: NA
v_call: TRBV19
clone_size: NA
cdr3_nt: TGTGCCAGTAGAGATGGGCAGGGGAACACCGGGGAGCTGTTTTTT
cdr3_aa: CASRDGQGNTGELFF

j_call: TRBJ2-7
d_call: NA
v_call: TRBV4-1
clone_size: NA
cdr3_nt: TGCGCCAGCAGCCAACTCACGGCAGGCCTCTCCTACGAGCAGTACTTC
cdr3_aa: CASSQLTAGLSYEQYF

j_call: TRBJ2-1
d_call: TRBD1
v_call: TRBV24-1
clone_size: NA
cdr3_nt: TGTGCCACCAGTGCCACGGGACAGGGAGCGGGTGAGCAGTTCTTC
cdr3_aa: CATSATGQGAGEQFF

j_call: TRBJ2-1
d_call: TRBD2
v_call: TRBV4-2
clone_size: NA
cdr3_nt: TGTGCCAGCAGCCATTACCCTGGGACTAGCGGGAATGAGCAGTTCTTC
cdr3_aa: CASSHYPGTSGNEQFF

j_call: TRBJ2-3
d_call: NA
v_call: TRBV12-5
clone_size: once
cdr3_nt: TGTGCTAGTGGTCGGACTCATGTTGGTACAGATACGCAGTATTTT
cdr3_aa: CASGRTHVGTDTQYF

j_call: TRBJ2-7
d_call: NA
v_call: TRBV12-3/TRBV12-4
clone_size: NA
cdr3_nt: TGTGCCAGCAGTAACAGCTACGAGCAGTACTTC
cdr3_aa: CASSNSYEQYF

j_call: TRBJ1-5
d_call: NA
v_call: TRBV28
clone_size: NA
cdr3_nt: TGTGCCAGCAGGGCCGGGACACAGAATCAGCCCCAGCATTTT
cdr3_aa: CASRAGTQNQPQHF

j_call: TRBJ2-7
d_call: NA
v_call: TRBV28
clone_size: few
cdr3_nt: TGTGCCAGCAGTTCGCTCCAGACAGGACCCTACGAGCAGTACTTC
cdr3_aa: CASSSLQTGPYEQYF

j_call: TRBJ1-4
d_call: TRBD1
v_call: TRBV5-4
clone_size: NA
cdr3_nt: TGTGCCAGCAGCCCGACAGGGGCAACTAATGAAAAACTGTTTTTT
cdr3_aa: CASSPTGATNEKLFF

j_call: TRBJ2-1
d_call: NA
v_call: TRBV11-2
clone_size: NA
cdr3_nt: TGTGCCAGCAGCGCGGGACGAGAGCAGTTCTTC
cdr3_aa: CASSAGREQFF

j_call: TRBJ1-1
d_call: TRBD1
v_call: TRBV7-2
clone_size: NA
cdr3_nt: TGTGCCAGCAGCCTCGACAGGGTAACTGAAGCTTTCTTT
cdr3_aa: CASSLDRVTEAFF

j_call: TRBJ2-1
d_call: TRBD2
v_call: TRBV19
clone_size: once
cdr3_nt: TGTGCCAGTAGTATGCGGTTTAGCGGGATCTTTCGGGGGGATGAGCAGTTCTTC
cdr3_aa: CASSMRFSGIFRGDEQFF

j_call: TRBJ2-5
d_call: TRBD2
v_call: TRBV27
clone_size: NA
cdr3_nt: TGTGCCAGCAGTCCCTTGGGGGGCGGGGGGCCGCAAGAGACCCAGTACTTC
cdr3_aa: CASSPLGGGGPQETQYF